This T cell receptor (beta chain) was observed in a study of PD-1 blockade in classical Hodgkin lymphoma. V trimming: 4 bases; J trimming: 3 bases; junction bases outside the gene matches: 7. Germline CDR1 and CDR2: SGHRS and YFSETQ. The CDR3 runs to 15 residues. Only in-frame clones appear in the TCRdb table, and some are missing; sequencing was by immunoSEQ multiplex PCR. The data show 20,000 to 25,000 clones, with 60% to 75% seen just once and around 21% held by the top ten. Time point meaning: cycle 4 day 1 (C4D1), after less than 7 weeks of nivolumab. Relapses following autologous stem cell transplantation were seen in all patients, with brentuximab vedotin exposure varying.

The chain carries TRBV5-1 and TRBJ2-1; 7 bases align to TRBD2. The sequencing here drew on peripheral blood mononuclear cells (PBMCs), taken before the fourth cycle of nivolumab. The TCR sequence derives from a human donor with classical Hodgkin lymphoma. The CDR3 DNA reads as TGCGCCAGCAGCCTGCGGGAGAGCTACTACAATGAGCAGTTCTTC. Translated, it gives CASSLRESYYNEQFF.